These T cell receptor beta chains were read from a single sample in a study of T-cell reconstitution after alpha-beta-depleted transplantation in children. TCRdb passed the PCR reads through MiXCR, listing each CDR3 protein once. The data hold hundreds of thousands of distinct CDR3 sequences, with 10% to 15% observed a single time. Sequenced material: PBMCs, mostly from graft donor cells, taken 360 days after TCRalphabeta/CD19-depleted stem cell transplant. The source of these receptors is a male patient between 10 and 17 years old who had a stem cell transplant for acute myeloid leukemia, so the T cells may come from the graft donor. Both conserved end residues are part of each CDR3. D genes are given only for firm matches. Expanded clones are given a class, and other clones once, few, many or no size at all.

.	.	TRBV6-5	TRBJ2-7	CASSYSGGYNYEQYF	TGTGCCAGCAGTTACTCCGGCGGATATAACTACGAGCAGTACTTC
few	TRBD2	TRBV20-1	TRBJ2-3	CSARDLTSVGTDTQYF	TGCAGTGCTAGAGATTTGACTAGCGTAGGCACAGATACGCAGTATTTT
.	.	TRBV9	TRBJ2-7	CASSVVRCVKAYEQYF	TGTGCCAGCAGCGTGGTGAGGTGTGTCAAGGCCTACGAGCAGTACTTC
many	TRBD2	TRBV6-5	TRBJ2-7	CASSYGQASGRYEQYF	TGTGCCAGCAGTTACGGGCAGGCTAGCGGGAGATACGAGCAGTACTTC
few	.	TRBV10-3	TRBJ2-7	CAISEKGPYEQYF	TGTGCCATCAGTGAGAAGGGGCCCTACGAGCAGTACTTC
.	.	TRBV29-1	TRBJ2-3	CSAQGTQQGRTDTQYF	TGCAGCGCCCAGGGCACCCAACAGGGGAGGACAGATACGCAGTATTTT
many	.	TRBV12-3/TRBV12-4	TRBJ2-1	CASRDDNEQFF	TGTGCCAGCAGGGACGACAATGAGCAGTTCTTC
few	.	TRBV27	TRBJ2-7	CASRGSNEQYF	TGTGCCAGCAGGGGAAGTAACGAGCAGTACTTC
few	.	TRBV15	TRBJ2-7	CATSGNSGGPSYEQYF	TGTGCCACCAGCGGAAATTCAGGGGGGCCATCCTACGAGCAGTACTTC
.	TRBD2	TRBV5-5	TRBJ2-1	CASSPGVLAGGYNEQFF	TGTGCCAGCAGCCCCGGGGTTTTGGCGGGAGGCTACAATGAGCAGTTCTTC
.	.	TRBV7-6	TRBJ2-7	CASSFRRGYEQYF	TGTGCCAGCAGCTTTCGGAGGGGCTACGAGCAGTACTTC
.	TRBD1	TRBV23-1	TRBJ2-5	CASRPGQGPSQYF	TGCGCCAGCAGGCCGGGACAGGGGCCCTCCCAGTACTTC
.	TRBD2	TRBV12-3/TRBV12-4	TRBJ2-3	CASSFDGTRYTDTQYF	TGTGCCAGCAGTTTTGATGGGACTAGATACACAGATACGCAGTATTTT
few	TRBD2	TRBV12-3/TRBV12-4	TRBJ2-1	CASSSLAGGEQFF	TGTGCCAGCAGTTCCCTAGCGGGAGGTGAGCAGTTCTTC
.	TRBD2	TRBV20-1	TRBJ2-7	CSASSLLRLAIPYEQYF	TGCAGTGCTAGCAGCCTACTAAGACTAGCCATCCCCTACGAGCAGTACTTC
.	.	TRBV4-3	TRBJ2-1	CASSQDFSRMGEQFF	TGCGCCAGCAGCCAAGATTTTAGTCGTATGGGCGAGCAGTTCTTC
.	.	TRBV4-2	TRBJ1-1	CASSLQTSNTEAFF	TGTGCCAGCAGCCTCCAGACCTCCAACACTGAAGCTTTCTTT
few	TRBD1	TRBV24-1	TRBJ2-1	CATSDLLGQGQNEQFF	TGTGCCACCAGTGATTTGCTGGGACAGGGCCAAAATGAGCAGTTCTTC
.	.	TRBV18	TRBJ1-5	CASSSTADNQPQHF	TGTGCCAGCTCATCCACAGCAGACAATCAGCCCCAGCATTTT
few	.	TRBV30	TRBJ2-3	CAWSITDTQYF	TGTGCCTGGAGTATCACAGATACGCAGTATTTT
.	.	TRBV28	TRBJ1-5	CASSLGPGEHF	TGTGCCAGCAGTCTAGGCCCGGGGGAGCATTTT
.	.	TRBV6-5	TRBJ2-1	CASSYRTPGVSRFIEQFF	TGTGCCAGCAGTTACCGTACCCCAGGGGTGTCCCGGTTTATTGAGCAGTTCTTC
few	TRBD1	TRBV18	TRBJ1-1	CASSPLTGAEAFF	TGTGCCAGCTCACCACTCACAGGGGCTGAAGCTTTCTTT
few	.	TRBV28	TRBJ2-7	CASSPTLLGHVPYEQYF	TGTGCCAGCAGCCCTACACTGCTAGGACATGTTCCCTACGAGCAGTACTTC
.	TRBD2	TRBV7-2	TRBJ2-1	CASAREIFNEQFF	TGTGCCAGCGCGCGGGAGATCTTCAATGAGCAGTTCTTC
.	.	TRBV11-2	TRBJ2-7	CASATTAGSYEQYF	TGTGCCAGCGCTACTACTGCTGGCTCCTACGAGCAGTACTTC
few	TRBD2	TRBV6-1	TRBJ2-3	CASSALAGRTDTQYF	TGTGCCAGCAGTGCCTTAGCGGGACGCACAGATACGCAGTATTTT
few	TRBD2	TRBV10-3	TRBJ2-7	CAIRRTSVTYEQYF	TGTGCCATCAGGAGGACTAGCGTCACCTACGAGCAGTACTTC
many	TRBD1	TRBV2	TRBJ1-4	CASSEDRTTNEKLFF	TGTGCCAGCAGTGAGGACAGGACAACTAATGAAAAACTGTTTTTT
many	.	TRBV20-1	TRBJ2-4	CSASWSENIQYF	TGCAGTGCTAGCTGGTCCGAAAACATTCAGTACTTC
many	.	TRBV7-6	TRBJ2-5	CASAGPGLQQETQYF	TGTGCCAGTGCCGGACCGGGACTCCAACAAGAGACCCAGTACTTC
few	.	TRBV6-5	TRBJ2-7	CASSYNGGYYEQYF	TGTGCCAGCAGTTACAACGGGGGATACTACGAGCAGTACTTC
few	TRBD1	TRBV4-2	TRBJ1-6	CASSQDGVDRVYHF	TGTGCCAGCAGCCAAGATGGGGTGGACAGGGTCTACCACTTT
.	.	TRBV18	TRBJ2-3	CASSPVAVRGTQYF	TGTGCCAGCTCACCGGTCGCGGTCCGTGGTACGCAGTATTTT
.	TRBD1	TRBV5-1	TRBJ2-7	CASRHRDSVDYEQYF	TGCGCCAGCAGGCACCGGGACAGCGTCGACTACGAGCAGTACTTC
few	TRBD2	TRBV14	TRBJ2-7	CASSQGAGTTYEQYF	TGTGCCAGCAGCCAAGGGGCAGGGACTACCTACGAGCAGTACTTC
few	TRBD2	TRBV3-1	TRBJ2-2	CASSTSGTGELFF	TGTGCCAGCAGCACTAGCGGGACCGGGGAGCTGTTTTTT
many	.	TRBV6-9	TRBJ2-1	CASSYTERAFYNEQFF	TGTGCCAGCAGTTACACCGAGCGGGCTTTCTACAATGAGCAGTTCTTC
.	TRBD2	TRBV12-3/TRBV12-4	TRBJ2-6	CASSFWRGGLSGANVLTF	TGTGCCAGCAGTTTTTGGCGGGGGGGCCTCTCTGGGGCCAACGTCCTGACTTTC
.	.	TRBV19	TRBJ2-5	CASSMLGARLETQYF	TGTGCCAGTAGTATGCTGGGGGCGCGACTAGAGACCCAGTACTTC
many	.	TRBV29-1	TRBJ2-1	CSLRGLYNNEQFF	TGCAGCTTACGGGGACTGTACAACAATGAGCAGTTCTTC
.	.	TRBV7-2	TRBJ2-1	CASSRSAVGVYGEQFF	TGTGCCAGCAGCCGTAGCGCCGTTGGGGTTTACGGTGAGCAGTTCTTC
many	TRBD1	TRBV29-1	TRBJ2-5	CSVYDRGGWETQYF	TGCAGCGTTTACGACAGGGGGGGTTGGGAGACCCAGTACTTC
.	.	TRBV4-1	TRBJ2-5	CASSQQDWYQETQYF	TGCGCCAGCAGCCAACAGGACTGGTACCAAGAGACCCAGTACTTC
many	.	TRBV28	TRBJ2-1	CASSLPGSLRGEQFF	TGTGCCAGCAGTTTACCGGGGAGTTTACGTGGTGAGCAGTTCTTC
.	TRBD1	TRBV6-5	TRBJ2-5	CASSYLGQGAETQYF	TGTGCCAGCAGTTACCTTGGACAGGGGGCAGAGACCCAGTACTTC